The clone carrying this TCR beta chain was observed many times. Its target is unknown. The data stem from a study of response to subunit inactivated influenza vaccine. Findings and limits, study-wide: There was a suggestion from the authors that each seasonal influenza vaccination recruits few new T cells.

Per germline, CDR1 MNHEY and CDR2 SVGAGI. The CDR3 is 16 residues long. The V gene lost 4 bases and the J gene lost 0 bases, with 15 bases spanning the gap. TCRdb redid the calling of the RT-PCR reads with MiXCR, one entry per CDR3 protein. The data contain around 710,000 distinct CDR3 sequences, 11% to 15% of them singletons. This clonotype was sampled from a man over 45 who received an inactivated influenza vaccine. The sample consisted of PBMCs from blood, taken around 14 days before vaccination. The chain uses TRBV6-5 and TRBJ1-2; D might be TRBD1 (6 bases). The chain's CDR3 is CASSFNSRGSNYGYTF. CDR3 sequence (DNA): TGTGCCAGCAGTTTTAATTCCAGGGGATCTAACTATGGCTACACCTTC.